Listed below are T cell receptor beta chains from one sample, sequenced in a study of blood T cell repertoires in COVID-19. The table came from immunoSEQ multiplex PCR; TCRdb's copy has only in-frame clones and leaves some out. This sample has 30,000 to 35,000 clones, with around 75% found just once. The sample comprised peripheral blood. These receptors all stem from a man at least 80 years old with active or convalescent COVID-19. Each CDR3 is given with its conserved first and last residue. The D gene is left open where the match is weak. Clone size, where shown, is once, few, many, or a class for clones that have expanded.

j_call | d_call | clone_size | v_call | cdr3_nt | cdr3_aa
TRBJ1-5 | TRBD1 | . | TRBV28 | TGTGCCAGCAGCACGGCCGGACAGGGAGGCCAGCCCCAGCATTTT | CASSTAGQGGQPQHF
TRBJ1-2 | TRBD1 | . | TRBV28 | TGTGCCAGCAGTTTACATGACAGGGCTGGCTACACCTTC | CASSLHDRAGYTF
TRBJ2-7 | TRBD2 | . | TRBV7-2 | TGTGCCAGCAGCAGAAGACTAGCGGGAGTCGGGGAGCAGTACTTC | CASSRRLAGVGEQYF
TRBJ1-1 | . | . | TRBV18 | TGTGCCAGCTCAGAGGTGCTCATGAACACTGAAGCTTTCTTT | CASSEVLMNTEAFF
TRBJ2-3 | . | . | TRBV29-1 | TGCAGCGTCCTGGGTGAGGGTACAGATACGCAGTATTTT | CSVLGEGTDTQYF
TRBJ1-2 | . | once | TRBV2 | TGTGCCAGCAGTGTTGAAAAGACAGCTTTATATGGCTACACCTTC | CASSVEKTALYGYTF
TRBJ2-7 | TRBD2 | . | TRBV6-5 | TGTGCCAGCAGGACTAGCGGGACTGCCTACGAGCAGTACTTC | CASRTSGTAYEQYF
TRBJ1-2 | TRBD1 | . | TRBV6-5 | TGTGCCAGCAGGAAACAGGGGGAGAACTATGGCTACACCTTC | CASRKQGENYGYTF
TRBJ1-2 | . | . | TRBV7-9 | TGTGCCAGCAGTCAAACTAAGGGAGCGGTAGCTAACTATGGCTACACCTTC | CASSQTKGAVANYGYTF
TRBJ2-7 | TRBD1 | . | TRBV29-1 | TGCAGCGTTGAAGACAGACGGACAGGGACTTACGAGCAGTACTTC | CSVEDRRTGTYEQYF
TRBJ2-3 | TRBD2 | once | TRBV24-1 | TGTGCCACCAGACCTAGCGGGGAGGCGGCAGATACGCAGTATTTT | CATRPSGEAADTQYF
TRBJ1-6 | . | . | TRBV7-9 | TGTGCCAGCAGCTTTAATACAGATTCACCCCTCCACTTT | CASSFNTDSPLHF
TRBJ2-3 | . | medium-sized | TRBV5-1 | TGCGCCAGCAGCTCTATAACTAGTTATGCAGATACGCAGTATTTT | CASSSITSYADTQYF
TRBJ2-3 | TRBD1 | . | TRBV7-9 | TGTGCCAGCAGCCACTTGGTAACAGGGGCAGATACGCAGTATTTT | CASSHLVTGADTQYF
TRBJ2-1 | . | . | TRBV3-1/TRBV3-2 | TGTGCCAGCAGCCAAGACTTTGAGCAGTTCTTC | CASSQDFEQFF
TRBJ1-1 | TRBD1 | . | TRBV5-8 | TGTGCCAGCACCAACAGGGGAGAAAACACTGAAGCTTTCTTT | CASTNRGENTEAFF
TRBJ2-2 | . | once | TRBV6-2/TRBV6-3 | TGTGCCAGCAGCCCTGACTCGCCCGCGGGCACCGGGGAGCTGTTTTTT | CASSPDSPAGTGELFF
TRBJ2-2 | . | . | TRBV12-3/TRBV12-4 | TGTGCCAGCAGTTTCAGCGGGGGGGAGCTGTTTTTT | CASSFSGGELFF
TRBJ2-1 | . | . | TRBV9 | TGTGCCAGCAGCGTAGCTAGTTCGGGATACAATGAGCAGTTCTTC | CASSVASSGYNEQFF
TRBJ2-2 | . | . | TRBV9 | TGTGCCAGCAGCGTAGGCCCCGAGGTGGGCGGGGAGCTGTTTTTT | CASSVGPEVGGELFF
TRBJ1-4 | TRBD1 | . | TRBV11-3 | TGTGCCAGCAGCTCTCAGGGGGCGGCTGAAAAACTGTTTTTT | CASSSQGAAEKLFF
TRBJ2-4 | . | . | TRBV28 | TGTGCCAGCAGCTCAGCCAAAAACATTCAGTACTTC | CASSSAKNIQYF
TRBJ1-5 | . | . | TRBV10-1 | TGCGCCAGCAGTGGCCGGGTAGGTCAGCCCCAGCATTTT | CASSGRVGQPQHF
TRBJ2-3 | . | . | TRBV27 | TGTGCCAGCAGTTCCTTGGGGAGCCCCTTATATGACCTCACCGGGGATACGCAGTATTTT | CASSSLGSPLYDLTGDTQYF
TRBJ1-5 | . | . | TRBV6-1 | TGTGCCAGCAGTGAAGCCGGACGGGGGAGTGGGCGCAATCAGCCCCAGCATTTT | CASSEAGRGSGRNQPQHF
TRBJ2-1 | . | few | TRBV5-1 | TGCGCCAGCAGCTTGGCCTCGGGTGGCAATGAGCAGTTCTTC | CASSLASGGNEQFF
TRBJ2-7 | . | few | TRBV19 | TGTGCCAGCCGAACAGGGTTTCCCTCCTACGAGCAGTACTTC | CASRTGFPSYEQYF
TRBJ2-2 | TRBD1 | . | TRBV27 | TGTGCCAGCATGTCGTGGGACAGGGGGCTTCCCGGGGAGCTGTTTTTT | CASMSWDRGLPGELFF
TRBJ2-5 | TRBD1 | once | TRBV20-1 | TGCAGTGCTAGTCCAGACGAACTGGACAGGGGGACGGAGACCCAGTACTTC | CSASPDELDRGTETQYF
TRBJ1-2 | . | . | TRBV28 | TGTGCCAGCATCAAACCTGGGTGGACACCCCGGAATGGCTACACCTTC | CASIKPGWTPRNGYTF
TRBJ2-1 | TRBD2 | few | TRBV5-4 | TGTGCCAGCAGCCGTCCGGGACTAGCGGGTCATGAGCAGTTCTTC | CASSRPGLAGHEQFF
TRBJ2-7 | . | few | TRBV18 | TGTGCCAGCTCACCAGGAACGGGAACCCTGGGGGAGCAGTACTTC | CASSPGTGTLGEQYF
TRBJ1-1 | TRBD1 | . | TRBV25-1 | TGTGCCAGCAGCCGACAGGGGGTAGCTTTCTTT | CASSRQGVAFF
TRBJ1-2 | . | . | TRBV12-3/TRBV12-4 | TGTGCCAGCAGTTTAGTTTTACAGAGAGGCTACACCTTC | CASSLVLQRGYTF
TRBJ2-5 | TRBD1 | . | TRBV13 | TGTGCCAGCAGCCAAACGACAGGGGGTAGAGAGACCCAGTACTTC | CASSQTTGGRETQYF
TRBJ1-6 | . | . | TRBV18 | TGTGCCAGCTCACCAAGGCAGGGGAATTCACCCCTCCACTTT | CASSPRQGNSPLHF